By sample fraction, the clone carrying this T cell receptor beta chain is medium-sized. CDR3 length equals 18 residues. V lost 7 bases to trimming and J lost 8 bases, with 27 bases between them. Germline CDR1 is SGHTA and CDR2 is FQGNSA. Source study methods: Counts of nucleated cells, estimated from reference gene primer amplification, were obtained. Clones were read by immunoSEQ multiplex PCR, and TCRdb kept only the in-frame ones, dropping some. That table supplies the V and J calls and clone size; D and trimming were determined from the DNA. The profile shows about 55,000 clones, around four fifths of them singletons. The entry originates in a study of blood T cell repertoires in COVID-19. About the study: Samples taken during acute and convalescent COVID-19 were collected in the United States, Italy and Spain. Sources were T cells, B-cell-depleted T cells, or PBMCs; the material itself was cDNA or gDNA.

Sequencing was done on a sample of peripheral blood. The chain uses TRBV7-2 and TRBJ1-6; maybe TRBD1 (6 bases). The TCR sequence derives from an older woman with acute or convalescent COVID-19. The CDR3 coding sequence is TGTGCCAGCACCCTTAGGGGCGGGGGCCTCAGAGGGGATTCACCCCTCCACTTT. This sequence encodes CASTLRGGGLRGDSPLHF.